In its sample, the clone carrying this T cell receptor beta chain was seen many times. Its antigen remains unidentified. Four PCR rounds used nested alpha and beta constant region primers plus the SP2 primer. Blood and skin TCR RNA was reverse transcribed with alpha and beta constant primers. TCRdb re-analysed the 5' RACE reads in MiXCR, keeping a single row per CDR3 protein. The sample holds more than 45,000 distinct CDR3 sequences, approximately 4.5% seen once. This specimen belongs to a study of naive and memory T cell subsets. TCR cDNA received a 3' ligated oligonucleotide that carried a UMI. Regarding the study as a whole: This RNA-based method may be sensitive to activation-related transcript changes.

This clonotype was sampled from a female donor in good health.

The CDR3 DNA reads as TGTGCCATCAGTGACGGAGATACGCAGTATTTT. This gives the protein CAISDGDTQYF. The chain uses TRBV10-3 and TRBJ2-3; D not certain. The CDR3 is 11 amino acids. The germline V and J ends were trimmed by 3 bases and 5 bases, with 3 bases remaining between them. Germline V gene data show CDR1 as ENHRY and CDR2 as SYGVKD.